The next 10 T cell receptor beta chains were all read from a single sample in a study of CD8 T cell repertoires and HIV-1 epitope variants. Here immunoSEQ multiplex PCR was the method, and the copy in TCRdb shows in-frame clones only, minus some. The sample has just under 5,500 clones, more than 65% seen once. These receptors have no identified antigens. Source material: cultured CD8+ T cells derived from PBMCs. The receptor set was obtained from a male donor with HIV.

This chain connects TRBV11-2 to TRBJ2-7, with 10 nucleotides matching TRBD2. Losses at the gene ends were 2 bases for V and 7 bases for J; bases not matched to a gene: 14. Germline lookup yields CDR1 SGHAT and CDR2 FQNNGV. This CDR3 spans 17 amino acids. As DNA, the CDR3 is TGTGCCAGCAGCTTAACCCCGGAGCTAGCGGGAGTGTATGAGCAGTACTTC. Its protein is CASSLTPELAGVYEQYF.

V usage is TRBV6-1 and J usage is TRBJ2-2; 7 bases fit TRBD2. V was clipped by 10 bases and J by 8 bases; unmatched bases: 10. CDR3 length: 13 amino acids. CDR1 and CDR2 from the germline V gene are MNHNS and SASEGT. CDR3 residues: CATLQREGGELFF. CDR3 coding DNA: TGTGCCACCTTACAGCGGGAAGGGGGGGAGCTGTTTTTT.

This clone was recorded only once. At one end, the junction sequence differs from germline, possibly due to a read error. V and J are TRBV10-3 and TRBJ1-2; D gene ambiguous. The germline CDR1 and CDR2 sequences are ENHRY and SYGVKD. This CDR3 comprises 11 residues. Written as DNA, the CDR3 is TGTGCCATCCGTGAGTTGGGGGGCTACACCTTC. Its translation is CAIRELGGYTF.

This rearrangement joins TRBV29-1 to TRBJ2-2; 7 nucleotides match TRBD1. The CDR3 is made up of 12 amino acids. CDR1 SQVTM and CDR2 ANQGSEA come from the germline V gene. V shed 5 bases and J 6 bases; nucleotides not matched to a gene: 3. CDR3 sequence: CSVTGDAGELFF. The CDR3 bases are TGCAGCGTTACAGGGGACGCCGGGGAGCTGTTTTTT.

The chain links TRBV13 to TRBJ2-7; D call uncertain. Trimming cost V 5 bases and J 0 bases, with 11 bases left between them. CDR3 length: 14 residues. The germline CDR1 and CDR2 sequences are PRHDT and FYEKMQ (reference sequence). CDR3 DNA: TGTGCCAGCAGCCCCAATCCTAGCTCCTACGAGCAGTACTTC. This sequence encodes CASSPNPSSYEQYF.

V is TRBV7-8 and J is TRBJ2-7; maybe TRBD2 (5 bases). Germline-derived CDR1 and CDR2 are SGHVS and FQNEAQ. The CDR3 consists of 14 residues. The V and J ends lost 1 base and 3 bases respectively, with 10 bases between them. The CDR3 loop reads CASSLEAVHYEQYF. The CDR3 DNA reads as TGTGCCAGCAGCTTAGAAGCGGTACACTACGAGCAGTACTTC.

The chain recombines TRBV6-1 with TRBJ1-1, with a tentative D call TRBD1 (6 bases). The CDR3 length is 14 residues. Trimming pared 8 bases from V and 6 bases from J, leaving 19 bases between. CDR1 is MNHNS and CDR2 is SASEGT in the germline V gene. CDR3 sequence (DNA): TGTGCCAGCGAGAAATTATCAGGGGAGCCTGAAGCTTTCTTT. It specifies CASEKLSGEPEAFF.

V is TRBV30 and J is TRBJ2-7, with unresolved D. There are 12 residues in the CDR3. V was cut by 1 base and J by 7 bases, with 11 bases left in between. Per germline, CDR1 GTSNPN and CDR2 SVGIG (reference sequence). CDR3 nucleotide sequence: TGTGCCTGGAGTGCACCCCCTAGGGAGCAGTACTTC. The encoded protein is CAWSAPPREQYF.

The V and J genes are TRBV4-2 and TRBJ2-3; no definite D call. Trimming took 0 bases from V and 1 from J, leaving 11 bases between them. The V gene's germline CDR1 is LGHNA and CDR2 YNFKEQ. CDR3 length: 16 residues. CDR3 protein: CASSQETQPRTDTQYF. Written as DNA, the CDR3 is TGTGCCAGCAGCCAAGAGACCCAGCCCCGCACAGATACGCAGTATTTT.

This clone appeared once. The chain is built from TRBV9 and TRBJ1-2, with D perhaps matching TRBD1 (5 bases). Germline V gene lookup returns CDR1 SGDLS and CDR2 YYNGEE. The CDR3 sequence is 12 residues long. V lost 1 base, J lost 6 bases, and 7 bases lay in between. CDR3 bases: TGTGCCAGCAGCGTACAGGGTAATGGCTACACCTTC. Its translation: CASSVQGNGYTF.